This record covers a single T cell receptor beta chain. The clone's antigen remains unknown. There are no base qualities to consult, and no much larger clone falls within one base. The CDR3 regions of human TCRbeta chains were analyzed by immunosequencing. In the source study's methods: Repertoire TCRs were checked for matches against a reference library of SARS-CoV-2-specific TCRs that had been generated using the MIRA antigen-specificity platform. Breadth meant the fraction of unique TCRs that were SARS-CoV-2-associated, whereas depth meant the fraction of total T cells that were SARS-CoV-2-associated. Each spike-specific TCR was assigned to its reactive spike region and to a CD4 or CD8 class using the MIRA data. Log10-transformed breadth and depth values were compared by one-way ANOVA with Sidak's multiple comparisons tests. Drawn from immuneACCESS, this table holds only the in-frame rearrangements with V and J called that TCRdb kept. Clones are partly lost; checked studies trace under half to an unresolved V gene and leave the rest unexplained. The DNA gave D and trimming, while V, J and clone size come from that table. The sample table lists some 92,000 clones, about 90% of them with a count of one. The ten largest account for 7.5% of the sample.

This entry comes from a study of T cell responses to AZD1222 COVID-19 vaccine (dated by TCRdb to the early 2020s). Describing the broader study: AZD1222 recipients whose second dose came at about 4 weeks and those whose second dose came at about 12 weeks were combined into one group, since spike-specific TCR depth and breadth did not differ between the two schedules. A total of 230 to 250 trial participants underwent TCR sequencing, of whom 200 to 220 had received two doses of AZD1222 and approximately 25 had received two doses of the MenACWY control vaccine. Trial participants were enrolled by age into subgroups of 18-55, 56-69 and 70-plus years, and around 140, 26 and 57 TCR-sequenced participants, respectively, were included in these subgroups. The full study reports these points: Nearly half of unique spike-specific TCRs reportedly recognized epitopes outside regions mutated in the B.1.351 and B.1.1.7 variants. In the small 56-69-year group, the increase in depth fell short of significance, most likely because of low power. Conclusions about previously exposed vaccinees are limited because only six or seven AZD1222 recipients were SARS-CoV-2 seropositive at baseline. After two AZD1222 doses, both the breadth and the depth of spike-specific TCRs were significantly higher than at day 0 and than in MenACWY recipients. The whole spike protein was spanned by vaccine-associated CD4 TCRs, and dominant responses were seen in regions 160-218 and 743-854. Participants were mostly white British and included more females than males, and it was suggested by the authors that clonal diversity may have been underestimated. Because no day 14 peak-response samples were available, the repertoires could be characterized only after the peak T cell response.

Explained via the paper, the time point label denotes: baseline before first vaccination. Vaccinee samples were obtained from the UK trials COV001 and COV002, which included a single-blind randomized controlled phase 2/3 trial of AZD1222 (ChAdOx1 nCoV-19) in healthy adults. Trial participant PBMC samples were collected at day 0 and day 28 after the second dose for TCRbeta chain sequencing. The germline V gene gives CDR1 as MDHEN and CDR2 as SYDVKM. V trim: 3 bases; J trim: 1 base; unmatched bases: 5. Its CDR3 holds 17 amino acids, cysteine through phenylalanine. Only the CDR3 part of the read is kept: 51 bases, read in frame from the first base.

The input for sequencing was peripheral blood, taken on day 0 of AZD1222 vaccination. In this chain, TRBV28 is recombined with TRBJ2-1; the central 11 bases match TRBD2. This receptor was taken from an adult in good health. The DNA reads TGTGCCAGCAGTTTTACTAGCGGGAGACGGTCCTACAATGAGCAGTTCTTC. Its amino acids are CASSFTSGRRSYNEQFF.